Listed below are T cell receptor beta chains from one sample, sequenced in a study of beta chain features in type 1 diabetes. Clones were read by immunoSEQ multiplex PCR, and TCRdb kept only the in-frame ones, dropping some. The sample carries some 410,000 clones, about 15% recorded once. Sequencing input: naive CD4+ T cells from blood. Receptors originate from a young man in good health. The CDR3 runs from the conserved cysteine through the conserved F or W. Each record gives: clone size, J gene, D gene, V gene, CDR3 protein, CDR3 DNA. D genes are given only for firm matches. Clone size is stated in some rows and not others, as once, few, many or a class when expanded.

size: few
J: TRBJ2-2
D: TRBD1
V: TRBV7-2
CDR3: CASSLGTGNTGELFF
DNA: TGTGCCAGCAGCCTAGGGACAGGGAACACCGGGGAGCTGTTTTTT

size: few
J: TRBJ2-6
D: -
V: TRBV9
CDR3: CASSVASSGANVLTF
DNA: TGTGCCAGCAGCGTGGCTTCCTCTGGGGCCAACGTCCTGACTTTC

size: -
J: TRBJ2-3
D: -
V: TRBV20-1
CDR3: CSAFGLGTQYF
DNA: TGCAGTGCTTTCGGCCTGGGTACGCAGTATTTT

size: -
J: TRBJ1-1
D: TRBD1
V: TRBV29-1
CDR3: CSVEQTGGDTEAFF
DNA: TGCAGCGTTGAACAGACAGGGGGGGACACTGAAGCTTTCTTT

size: -
J: TRBJ2-5
D: -
V: TRBV7-8
CDR3: CASSPIVVVAETQYF
DNA: TGTGCCAGCAGCCCGATAGTGGTGGTCGCGGAGACCCAGTACTTC

size: -
J: TRBJ2-7
D: -
V: TRBV5-6
CDR3: CASSRDNYEQYF
DNA: TGTGCCAGCAGCCGGGACAACTACGAGCAGTACTTC

size: few
J: TRBJ2-7
D: -
V: TRBV5-1
CDR3: CASSLESEAGYEQYF
DNA: TGCGCCAGCAGCTTGGAATCCGAGGCAGGGTACGAGCAGTACTTC

size: -
J: TRBJ2-5
D: -
V: TRBV4-1
CDR3: CASSQNRPETQYF
DNA: TGCGCCAGCAGCCAGAACAGGCCCGAGACCCAGTACTTC

size: -
J: TRBJ2-3
D: -
V: TRBV7-3
CDR3: CASSLNPATDTQYF
DNA: TGTGCCAGCAGCTTAAATCCGGCCACAGATACGCAGTATTTT

size: few
J: TRBJ2-2
D: TRBD1
V: TRBV30
CDR3: CASGTGVDTGELFF
DNA: TGTGCCAGCGGGACAGGGGTGGACACCGGGGAGCTGTTTTTT

size: -
J: TRBJ2-1
D: TRBD2
V: TRBV19
CDR3: CASSTGTRIANEQFF
DNA: TGTGCCAGTAGTACAGGGACTAGAATCGCGAATGAGCAGTTCTTC

size: few
J: TRBJ2-1
D: -
V: TRBV7-2
CDR3: CASSLAALDNEQFF
DNA: TGTGCCAGCAGCTTAGCGGCTTTGGACAATGAGCAGTTCTTC

size: -
J: TRBJ2-3
D: -
V: TRBV9
CDR3: CASSVATGTGTQYF
DNA: TGTGCCAGCAGCGTAGCTACAGGTACAGGGACGCAGTATTTT

size: few
J: TRBJ2-1
D: -
V: TRBV7-9
CDR3: CASSPGRSSYNEQFF
DNA: TGTGCCAGCAGCCCGGGACGGAGCTCCTACAATGAGCAGTTCTTC

size: -
J: TRBJ2-5
D: TRBD1
V: TRBV7-2
CDR3: CASSFGTGGVQETQYF
DNA: TGTGCCAGCAGCTTCGGGACAGGCGGCGTTCAAGAGACCCAGTACTTC

size: few
J: TRBJ2-7
D: TRBD1
V: TRBV19
CDR3: CASSSRTGPYEQYF
DNA: TGTGCCAGTAGTTCAAGGACAGGGCCCTACGAGCAGTACTTC

size: -
J: TRBJ2-5
D: -
V: TRBV5-6
CDR3: CASSSARGAETQYF
DNA: TGTGCCAGCAGTAGCGCCAGGGGCGCAGAGACCCAGTACTTC

size: -
J: TRBJ1-1
D: -
V: TRBV7-8
CDR3: CASSLVAGNTEAFF
DNA: TGTGCCAGCAGCTTGGTAGCTGGGAACACTGAAGCTTTCTTT

size: -
J: TRBJ1-2
D: -
V: TRBV30
CDR3: CAWSGTGNYGYTF
DNA: TGTGCCTGGAGTGGTACGGGGAACTATGGCTACACCTTC

size: few
J: TRBJ1-5
D: TRBD1
V: TRBV27
CDR3: CASRGQLSNQPQHF
DNA: TGTGCCAGCAGGGGACAGCTTAGCAATCAGCCCCAGCATTTT

size: -
J: TRBJ2-3
D: -
V: TRBV10-3
CDR3: CAIRFSDTQYF
DNA: TGTGCCATCAGGTTTTCAGATACGCAGTATTTT

size: -
J: TRBJ2-3
D: -
V: TRBV2
CDR3: CASRGTLKDTQYF
DNA: TGTGCCAGCAGGGGGACACTTAAAGATACGCAGTATTTT

size: -
J: TRBJ2-3
D: -
V: TRBV4-1
CDR3: CASSQVEVVTQYF
DNA: TGCGCCAGCAGCCAAGTCGAAGTTGTTACGCAGTATTTT

size: -
J: TRBJ1-2
D: -
V: TRBV9
CDR3: CASSVAPWGGNYGYTF
DNA: TGTGCCAGCAGCGTAGCCCCATGGGGGGGTAACTATGGCTACACCTTC

size: -
J: TRBJ2-7
D: -
V: TRBV5-1
CDR3: CASSLGDRDKYEQYF
DNA: TGCGCCAGCAGCTTGGGCGACCGGGACAAGTACGAGCAGTACTTC

size: -
J: TRBJ2-3
D: TRBD2
V: TRBV30
CDR3: CAWSLTGLVSRYF
DNA: TGTGCCTGGAGTCTTACCGGACTAGTTTCTAGGTATTTT

size: few
J: TRBJ1-4
D: TRBD1
V: TRBV28
CDR3: CASSFTGGFNEKLFF
DNA: TGTGCCAGCAGTTTTACAGGGGGCTTTAATGAAAAACTGTTTTTT

size: -
J: TRBJ1-4
D: -
V: TRBV5-4
CDR3: CASSPGSNEKLFF
DNA: TGTGCCAGCAGTCCGGGGTCCAATGAAAAACTGTTTTTT

size: many
J: TRBJ2-1
D: TRBD2
V: TRBV23-1
CDR3: CASSQSPGLAGGPEQFF
DNA: TGCGCCAGCAGTCAATCCCCGGGACTAGCGGGAGGGCCTGAGCAGTTCTTC

size: few
J: TRBJ1-2
D: TRBD1
V: TRBV19
CDR3: CATEGQGRNGYTF
DNA: TGTGCCACCGAGGGACAGGGCAGAAATGGCTACACCTTC

size: few
J: TRBJ2-2
D: -
V: TRBV5-1
CDR3: CASSLGGADTGELFF
DNA: TGCGCCAGCAGCTTAGGTGGGGCCGACACCGGGGAGCTGTTTTTT

size: -
J: TRBJ2-1
D: -
V: TRBV25-1
CDR3: CASSQNRALKQFF
DNA: TGTGCCAGCAGCCAAAACAGGGCCCTGAAGCAGTTCTTC

size: few
J: TRBJ2-7
D: -
V: TRBV5-1
CDR3: CASSETRREQYF
DNA: TGCGCCAGCAGCGAAACCCGTCGTGAGCAGTACTTC

size: -
J: TRBJ2-3
D: -
V: TRBV4-3
CDR3: CASSRPATPSTDTQYF
DNA: TGCGCCAGCAGCCGACCCGCGACGCCTAGCACAGATACGCAGTATTTT

size: -
J: TRBJ2-3
D: TRBD2
V: TRBV7-2
CDR3: CASPAGAPTDTQYF
DNA: TGTGCCAGCCCAGCGGGGGCTCCCACAGATACGCAGTATTTT

size: few
J: TRBJ2-1
D: -
V: TRBV18
CDR3: CASSPSSRSLQFF
DNA: TGTGCCAGCTCACCATCGTCTAGATCCTTGCAGTTCTTC

size: few
J: TRBJ2-2
D: -
V: TRBV19
CDR3: CASTPGGTGELFF
DNA: TGTGCCAGTACCCCCGGGGGCACCGGGGAGCTGTTTTTT

size: -
J: TRBJ2-6
D: -
V: TRBV5-1
CDR3: CASSLGGTDSGANVLTF
DNA: TGCGCCAGCAGCTTGGGAGGAACCGACTCTGGGGCCAACGTCCTGACTTTC

size: -
J: TRBJ2-5
D: TRBD2
V: TRBV15
CDR3: CATSRGSLAGGKQETQYF
DNA: TGTGCCACCAGCAGAGGCTCCCTAGCGGGAGGGAAACAAGAGACCCAGTACTTC